These 6 T cell receptor beta chains share one sample of origin, sequenced in a study of shared clonotypes between healthy human individuals. Some clones are missing from TCRdb's copy, which holds only in-frame ones; the method was immunoSEQ multiplex PCR. The sample yields millions of clones, approximately 94% seen once. CD45RO negativity and positive selection for CCR7 defined naive CD8 cells, a population that excluded terminally differentiated effector memory CD45RA+ cells. Input material: naive CD8+ T cells sorted from blood. The receptor source for this set is a man between 18 and 35 years old in good health.

The V gene is TRBV28, the J gene TRBJ1-1, with 8 bases matching TRBD1. This CDR3 comprises 13 residues. With V trimmed by 3 bases and J by 4 bases, 1 base remained unmatched. The germline gives CDR1 MDHEN, CDR2 SYDVKM. Here the CDR3 reads CASSFQGATEAFF. CDR3 sequence (DNA): TGTGCCAGCAGTTTTCAGGGGGCCACTGAAGCTTTCTTT.

J is TRBJ1-2 and V is TRBV4-1; possible D gene TRBD1, 5 bases. The CDR3 has 17 amino acids. From germline, CDR1 is MGHRA and CDR2 YSYEKL. Deletions cut 1 base from V and 2 bases from J, with 17 bases between. The CDR3 region has the DNA TGCGCCAGCAGCCAAGTCGCGGGGGAGGGGAGGAACTATGGCTACACCTTC. Translated: CASSQVAGEGRNYGYTF.

This clone was observed a few times. The chain recombines TRBV7-9 with TRBJ2-1; D might be TRBD2 (6 bases). This CDR3 is 17 amino acids long. Per the germline V gene, CDR1 is SEHNR and CDR2 is FQNEAQ (reference sequence). Trimming left V 5 bases short and J 6 bases short, with 23 bases between. CDR3 amino acids: CASSPPVGRDLSNEQFF. In DNA form, the CDR3 reads TGTGCCAGCAGCCCTCCCGTGGGGCGGGACCTGTCCAATGAGCAGTTCTTC.

The V and J genes are TRBV29-1 and TRBJ2-1, with a weak D call TRBD2 (6 bases). V gave up 7 bases and J gave up 2 bases, with 18 bases separating them. CDR3 length: 15 residues. CDR1 is SQVTM, CDR2 ANQGSEA, per germline. The CDR3 DNA reads TGCAGCGCCCCCCCGAGGGGAGGACCCTACAATGAGCAGTTCTTC. It specifies CSAPPRGGPYNEQFF.

The chain employs TRBV19 and TRBJ1-1; 7 nucleotides align to TRBD1. Germline V CDR1 and CDR2: LNHDA, SQIVND (reference sequence). V dropped 5 bases and J dropped 8; count of bases not matched to a gene: 2. The CDR3 totals 11 residues. The CDR3 DNA is TGTGCCAGTAGTTCGGGACAGGAAGCTTTCTTT. Translating it yields CASSSGQEAFF.

The chain joins TRBV10-1 to TRBJ2-2; possibly TRBD1 or TRBD2 for D (6 bases each). The germline CDR1 and CDR2 sequences are WNHNN and SYGVQD (reference sequence). The V and J ends lost 3 bases and 4 bases respectively, with 15 bases between them. The CDR3 runs to 16 residues. The CDR3 is CASSDPLGGITGELFF. The CDR3 nucleotides read TGCGCCAGCAGTGACCCATTAGGGGGGATCACCGGGGAGCTGTTTTTT.